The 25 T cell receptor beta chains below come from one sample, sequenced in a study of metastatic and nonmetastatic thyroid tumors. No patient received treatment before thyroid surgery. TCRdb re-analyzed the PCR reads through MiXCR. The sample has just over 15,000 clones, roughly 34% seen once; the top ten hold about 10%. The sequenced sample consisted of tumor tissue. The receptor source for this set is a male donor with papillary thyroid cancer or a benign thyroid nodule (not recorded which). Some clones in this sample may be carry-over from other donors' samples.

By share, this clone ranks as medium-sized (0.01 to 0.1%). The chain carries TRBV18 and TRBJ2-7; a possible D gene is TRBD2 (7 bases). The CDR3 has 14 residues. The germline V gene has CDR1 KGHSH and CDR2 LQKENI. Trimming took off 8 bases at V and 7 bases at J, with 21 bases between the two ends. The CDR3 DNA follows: TGTGCCAGCACCCCGAGGGGGGGTGAGGCTGAGCAGTACTTC. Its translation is CASTPRGGEAEQYF.

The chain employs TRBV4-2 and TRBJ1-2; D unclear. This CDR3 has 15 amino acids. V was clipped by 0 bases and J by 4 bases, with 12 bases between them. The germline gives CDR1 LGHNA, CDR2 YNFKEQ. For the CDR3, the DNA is TGTGCCAGCAGCCAAGATAGGTTAGGGCCCTATGGCTACACCTTC. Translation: CASSQDRLGPYGYTF.

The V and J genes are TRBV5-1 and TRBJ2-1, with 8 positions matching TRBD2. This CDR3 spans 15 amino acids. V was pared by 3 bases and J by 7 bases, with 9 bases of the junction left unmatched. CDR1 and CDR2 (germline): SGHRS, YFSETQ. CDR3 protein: CASSSSPTSANEQFF. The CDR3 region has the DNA TGCGCCAGCAGCTCATCCCCGACTAGCGCGAATGAGCAGTTCTTC.

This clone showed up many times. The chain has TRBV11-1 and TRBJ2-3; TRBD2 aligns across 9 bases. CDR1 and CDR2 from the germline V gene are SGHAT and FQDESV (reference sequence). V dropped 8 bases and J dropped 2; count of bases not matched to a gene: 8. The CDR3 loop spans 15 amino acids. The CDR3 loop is CASFVTSGFTDTQYF. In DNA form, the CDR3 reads TGTGCCAGCTTCGTGACTAGCGGTTTCACAGATACGCAGTATTTT.

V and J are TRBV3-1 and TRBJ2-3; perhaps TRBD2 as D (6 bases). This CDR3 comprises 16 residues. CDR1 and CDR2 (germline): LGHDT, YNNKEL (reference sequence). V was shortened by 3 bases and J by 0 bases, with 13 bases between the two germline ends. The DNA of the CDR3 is TGTGCCAGCAGCCAGGGGCTAGCGACTAGCACAGATACGCAGTATTTT. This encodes CASSQGLATSTDTQYF.

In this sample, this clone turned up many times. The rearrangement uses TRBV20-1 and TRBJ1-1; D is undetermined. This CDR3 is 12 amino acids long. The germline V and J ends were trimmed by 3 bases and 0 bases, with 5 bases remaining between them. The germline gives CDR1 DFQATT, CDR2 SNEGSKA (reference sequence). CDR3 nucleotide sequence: TGCAGTGCTAGTTTGCTGAACACTGAAGCTTTCTTT. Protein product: CSASLLNTEAFF.

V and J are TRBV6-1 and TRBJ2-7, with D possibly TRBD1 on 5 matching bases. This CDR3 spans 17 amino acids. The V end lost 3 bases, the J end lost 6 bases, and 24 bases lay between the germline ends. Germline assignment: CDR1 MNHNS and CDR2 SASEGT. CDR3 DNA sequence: TGTGCCAGCAGTGACCCATTCCTGGCAGGGTCTCGAAGCGAGCAGTACTTC. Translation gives CASSDPFLAGSRSEQYF.

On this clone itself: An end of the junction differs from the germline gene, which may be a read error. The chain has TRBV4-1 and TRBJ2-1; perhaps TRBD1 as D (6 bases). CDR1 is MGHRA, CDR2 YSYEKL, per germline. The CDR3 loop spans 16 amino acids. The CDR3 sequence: CASSQPRGVSGNEHFF. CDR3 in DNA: TGCGCCAGCAGCCAACCCAGGGGTGTGTCCGGCAATGAGCATTTCTTC.

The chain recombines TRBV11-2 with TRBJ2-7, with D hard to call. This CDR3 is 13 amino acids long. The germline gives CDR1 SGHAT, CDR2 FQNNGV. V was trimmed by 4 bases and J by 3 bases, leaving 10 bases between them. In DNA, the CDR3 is TGTGCCAGCAGCTACCTCACGAGCTACGAGCAGTACTTC. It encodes CASSYLTSYEQYF.

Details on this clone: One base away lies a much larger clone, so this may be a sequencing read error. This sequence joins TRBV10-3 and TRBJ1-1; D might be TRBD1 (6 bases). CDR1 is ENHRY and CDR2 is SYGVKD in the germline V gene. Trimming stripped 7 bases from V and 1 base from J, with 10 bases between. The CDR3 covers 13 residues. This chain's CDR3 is CAIIGTRNTEAFF. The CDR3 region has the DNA TGTGCCATCATCGGGACAAGGAACACTGAAGCTTTCTTT.

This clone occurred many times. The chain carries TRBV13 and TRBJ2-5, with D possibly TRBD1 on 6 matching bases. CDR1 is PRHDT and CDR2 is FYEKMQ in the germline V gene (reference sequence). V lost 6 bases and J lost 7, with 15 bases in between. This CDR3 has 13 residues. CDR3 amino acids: CASRSRLGATQYF. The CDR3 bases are TGTGCCAGCAGATCCCGCCTGGGGGCGACCCAGTACTTC.

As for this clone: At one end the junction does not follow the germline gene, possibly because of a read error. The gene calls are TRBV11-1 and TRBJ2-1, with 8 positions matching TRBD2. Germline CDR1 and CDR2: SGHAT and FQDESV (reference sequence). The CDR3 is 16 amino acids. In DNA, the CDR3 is TGTGCCAGCAGGCGATTAGCGGGAAGCTCCTACAATGACCAGTTCTTC. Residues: CASRRLAGSSYNDQFF.

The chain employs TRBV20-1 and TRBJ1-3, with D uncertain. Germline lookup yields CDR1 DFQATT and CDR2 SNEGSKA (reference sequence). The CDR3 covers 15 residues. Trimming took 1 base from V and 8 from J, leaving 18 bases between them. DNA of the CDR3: TGCAGTGCTAGAGTAATGGGGATCCTCGCGGACACCATATATTTT. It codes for CSARVMGILADTIYF.

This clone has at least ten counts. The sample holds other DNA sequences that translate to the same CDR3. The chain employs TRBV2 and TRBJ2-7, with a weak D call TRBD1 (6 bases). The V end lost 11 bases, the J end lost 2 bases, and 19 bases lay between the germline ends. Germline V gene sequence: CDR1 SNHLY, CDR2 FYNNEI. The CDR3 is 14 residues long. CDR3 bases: TGTGCCTGCACGCCCGGAACAGGGACCTACGAGCAGTACTTC. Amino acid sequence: CACTPGTGTYEQYF.

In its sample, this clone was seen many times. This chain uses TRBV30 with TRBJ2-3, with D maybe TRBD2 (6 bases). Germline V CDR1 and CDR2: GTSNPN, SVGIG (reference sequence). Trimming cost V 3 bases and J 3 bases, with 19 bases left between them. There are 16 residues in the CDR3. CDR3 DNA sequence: TGTGCCTGGAGGAGCCCCTTCGCGGGACTTACAGATACGCAGTATTTT. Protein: CAWRSPFAGLTDTQYF. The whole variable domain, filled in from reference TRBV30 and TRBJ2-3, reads SQTIHQWPATLVQPVGSPLSLECTVEGTSNPNLYWYRQAAGRGLQLLFYSVGIGQISSEVPQNLSASRPQDRQFILSSKKLLLSDSGFYLCAWRSPFAGLTDTQYFGPGTRLTVL.

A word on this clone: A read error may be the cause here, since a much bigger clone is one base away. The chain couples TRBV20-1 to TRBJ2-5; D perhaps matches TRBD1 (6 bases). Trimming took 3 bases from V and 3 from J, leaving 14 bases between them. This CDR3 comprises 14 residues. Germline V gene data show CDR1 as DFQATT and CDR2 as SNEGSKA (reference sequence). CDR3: CSARRSSGEETQYF. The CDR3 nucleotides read TGCAGTGCTAGGAGGTCTTCAGGGGAAGAGACCCAGTACTTC.

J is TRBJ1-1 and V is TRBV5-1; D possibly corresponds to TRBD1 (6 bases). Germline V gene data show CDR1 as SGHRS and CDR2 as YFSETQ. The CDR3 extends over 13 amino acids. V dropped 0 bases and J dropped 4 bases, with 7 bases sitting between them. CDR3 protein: CASSLDRVTEAFF. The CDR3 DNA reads TGCGCCAGCAGCTTGGACAGGGTCACTGAAGCTTTCTTT. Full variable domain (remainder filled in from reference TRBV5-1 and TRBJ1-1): KAGVTQTPRYLIKTRGQQVTLSCSPISGHRSVSWYQQTPGQGLQFLFEYFSETQRNKGNFPGRFSGRQFSNSRSEMNVSTLELGDSALYLCASSLDRVTEAFFGQGTRLTVV.

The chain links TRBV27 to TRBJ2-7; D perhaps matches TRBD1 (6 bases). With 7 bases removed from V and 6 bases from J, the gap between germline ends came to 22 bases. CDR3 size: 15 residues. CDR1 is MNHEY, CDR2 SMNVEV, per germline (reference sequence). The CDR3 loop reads CASKRSGTSPLEQYF. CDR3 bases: TGTGCCAGCAAGAGGAGTGGGACATCCCCCCTCGAGCAGTACTTC.

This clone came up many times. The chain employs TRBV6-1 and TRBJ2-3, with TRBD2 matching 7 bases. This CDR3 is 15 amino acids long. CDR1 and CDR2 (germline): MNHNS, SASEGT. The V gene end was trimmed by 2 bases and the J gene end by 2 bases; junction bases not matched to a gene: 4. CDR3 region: CASSESGENTDTQYF. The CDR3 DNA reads TGTGCCAGCAGTGAAAGCGGGGAGAACACAGATACGCAGTATTTT.

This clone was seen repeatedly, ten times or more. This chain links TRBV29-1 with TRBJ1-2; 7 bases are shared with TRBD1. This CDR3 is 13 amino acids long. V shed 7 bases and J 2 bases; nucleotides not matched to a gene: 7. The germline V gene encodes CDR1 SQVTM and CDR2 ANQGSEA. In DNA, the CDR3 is TGCAGCGCCGGGGACAGTGTAAACTATGGCTACACCTTC. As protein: CSAGDSVNYGYTF.

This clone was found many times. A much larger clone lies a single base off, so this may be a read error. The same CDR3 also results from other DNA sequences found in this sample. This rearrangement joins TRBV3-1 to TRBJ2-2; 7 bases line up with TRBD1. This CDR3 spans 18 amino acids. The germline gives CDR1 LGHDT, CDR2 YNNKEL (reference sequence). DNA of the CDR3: TGTGCCAGCAGCCACTACCACCTGGACAGGTCGAACACCGGGGAGCTGTTTTTC. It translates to CASSHYHLDRSNTGELFF.

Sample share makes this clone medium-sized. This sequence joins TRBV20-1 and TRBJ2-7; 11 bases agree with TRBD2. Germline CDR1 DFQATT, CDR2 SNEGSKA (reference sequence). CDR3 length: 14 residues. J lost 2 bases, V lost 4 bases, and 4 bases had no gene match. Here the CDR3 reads CSAIAGGSTYEQYF. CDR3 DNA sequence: TGCAGTGCTATAGCGGGAGGGTCCACCTACGAGCAGTACTTC.

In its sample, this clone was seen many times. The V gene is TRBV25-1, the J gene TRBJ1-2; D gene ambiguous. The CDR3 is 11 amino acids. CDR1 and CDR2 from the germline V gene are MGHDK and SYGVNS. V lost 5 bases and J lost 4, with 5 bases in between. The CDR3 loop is CASSSGYGYTF. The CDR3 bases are TGTGCCAGCAGTTCCGGCTATGGCTACACCTTC.

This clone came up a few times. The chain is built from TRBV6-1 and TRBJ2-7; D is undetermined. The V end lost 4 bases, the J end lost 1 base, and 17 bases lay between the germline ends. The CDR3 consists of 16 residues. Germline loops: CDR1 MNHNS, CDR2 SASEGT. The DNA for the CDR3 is TGTGCCAGCAGTGTAAGAGTGGGTGTGATATCCTACGAGCAGTACTTC. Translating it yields CASSVRVGVISYEQYF.

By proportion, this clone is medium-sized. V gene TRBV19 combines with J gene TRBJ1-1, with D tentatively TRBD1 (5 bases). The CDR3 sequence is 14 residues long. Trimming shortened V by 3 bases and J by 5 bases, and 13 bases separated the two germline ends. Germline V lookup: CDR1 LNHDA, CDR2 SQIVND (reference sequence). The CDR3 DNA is TGTGCCAGTAGTATCGGGCAGGGCGGGACTGAAGCTTTCTTT. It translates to CASSIGQGGTEAFF.